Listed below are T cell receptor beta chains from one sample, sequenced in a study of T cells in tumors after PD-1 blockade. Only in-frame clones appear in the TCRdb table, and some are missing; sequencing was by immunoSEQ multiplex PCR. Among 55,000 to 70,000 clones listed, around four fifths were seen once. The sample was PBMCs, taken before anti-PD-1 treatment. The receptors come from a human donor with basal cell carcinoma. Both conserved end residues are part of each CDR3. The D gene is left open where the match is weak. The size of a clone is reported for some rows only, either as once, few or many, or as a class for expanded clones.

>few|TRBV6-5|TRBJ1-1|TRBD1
TGTGCCAGCAGCCGTCCCGGGACAGGGAGAGCTTTCTTT
CASSRPGTGRAFF
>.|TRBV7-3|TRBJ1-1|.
TGTGCCAGCAGCCCAGGGGTTTTGAACACTGAAGCTTTCTTT
CASSPGVLNTEAFF
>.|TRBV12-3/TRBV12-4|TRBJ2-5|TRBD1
TGTGCCAGCAGCCCAGGGGGCGCCCAGTACTTC
CASSPGGAQYF
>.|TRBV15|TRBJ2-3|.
TGTGCCACCAGCAGGACGCCAAACCCCACAGATACGCAGTATTTT
CATSRTPNPTDTQYF
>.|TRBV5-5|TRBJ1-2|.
TGTGCCAGCAGCTTAGGAGTTAACTATGGCTACACCTTC
CASSLGVNYGYTF
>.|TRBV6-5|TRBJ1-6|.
TGTGCCAGCAGTTACTCAACGGCAGGCAATTCACCCCTCCACTTT
CASSYSTAGNSPLHF
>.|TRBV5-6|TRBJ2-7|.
TGTGCCAGCAGCTTGGTTTGGGACTCCAGTGACGGGCACGAGCAGTACTTC
CASSLVWDSSDGHEQYF
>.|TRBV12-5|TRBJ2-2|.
TGTGCTACACCCCCCGGGGGCAGAACCGGGGAGCTGTTTTTT
CATPPGGRTGELFF
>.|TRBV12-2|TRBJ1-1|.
TGTGCAAGTCGCTTATTGCGTGGTCGAAGGGGAAGAGTTGAAGCTTTCTTT
CASRLLRGRRGRVEAFF
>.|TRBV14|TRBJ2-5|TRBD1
TGTGCCAGCAGCCAAGCAAACCGGGACAGGGGGAGAGAGACCCAGTACTTC
CASSQANRDRGRETQYF
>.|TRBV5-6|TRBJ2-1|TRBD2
TGTGCCAGCAGCTTTCGAGCGGGAAATGAGCAGTTCTTC
CASSFRAGNEQFF
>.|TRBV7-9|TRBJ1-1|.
TGTGCCAGCAGCCGGCCGAACACTGAAGCTTTCTTT
CASSRPNTEAFF
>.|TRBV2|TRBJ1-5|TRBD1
TGTGCCAGCAGTGGGGACAGGGGGAATCAGCCCCAGCATTTT
CASSGDRGNQPQHF
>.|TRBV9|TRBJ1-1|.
TGTGCCAGCAGCGTTGAACCTTCCAGGGAAGGCACTGAAGCTTTCTTT
CASSVEPSREGTEAFF
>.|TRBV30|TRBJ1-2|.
TGTGCCTGGAGTTCCTGGACGGGTGGCTACACCTTC
CAWSSWTGGYTF
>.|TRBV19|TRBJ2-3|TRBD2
TGTGCCAGTAGTGAGGTAGCGGGGGGCCGGAGAACAGATACGCAGTATTTT
CASSEVAGGRRTDTQYF
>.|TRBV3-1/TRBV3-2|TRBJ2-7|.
TGTGCCAGCAGCCAAGATCCTACAGGGATCTACGAGCAGTACTTC
CASSQDPTGIYEQYF
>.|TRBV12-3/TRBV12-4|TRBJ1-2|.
TGTGCCAGCAGTTGGGGCCAGGGCCTTGGCTACACCTTC
CASSWGQGLGYTF
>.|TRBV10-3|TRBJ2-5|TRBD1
TGTGCCATCAGTGAGCCGGGACAGGGGGCTCGAGAGACCCAGTACTTC
CAISEPGQGARETQYF
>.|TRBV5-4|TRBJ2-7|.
TGTGCCAGCAGCGAGGGGGGGACAGTCCTCTACGAGCAGTACTTC
CASSEGGTVLYEQYF
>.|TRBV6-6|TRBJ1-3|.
TGTGCCAGCAGTCTCCAGACAGGACGGGCTGGAAACACCATATATTTT
CASSLQTGRAGNTIYF
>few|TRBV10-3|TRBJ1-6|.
TGTGCCATCAAGGCGGGGGATTCACCCCTCCACTTT
CAIKAGDSPLHF
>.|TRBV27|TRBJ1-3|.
TGTGCCAGCAGTACGAGCCTGGCTGGAAACACCATATATTTT
CASSTSLAGNTIYF
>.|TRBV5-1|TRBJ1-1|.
TGCGCCAGCGGGAGGGCCCCGCAGGGAGAGGACACTGAAGCTTTCTTT
CASGRAPQGEDTEAFF
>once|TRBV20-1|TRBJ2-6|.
TGCAGTGCTAGTTTCTCCGGAGCCAACGTCCTGACTTTC
CSASFSGANVLTF
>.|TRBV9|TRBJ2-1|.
TGTGCCAGCAGCGTCCGGGACGGCACCTACAATGAGCAGTTCTTC
CASSVRDGTYNEQFF
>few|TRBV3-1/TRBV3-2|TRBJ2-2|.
TGTGCCAGCAGCCACCCGAGGCCCGGGGAGCTGTTTTTT
CASSHPRPGELFF
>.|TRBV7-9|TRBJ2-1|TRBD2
TGTGCCAGCAGGGGGGGGGATCCCCCTTACAATGAGCAGTTCTTC
CASRGGDPPYNEQFF
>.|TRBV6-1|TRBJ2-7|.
TGTGCCAGCAGTGAAGGGTTTCCGAGCTCCTACGAGCAGTACTTC
CASSEGFPSSYEQYF
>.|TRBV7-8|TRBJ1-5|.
TGTGCCAGCAGCTTAGCTAGTGTCAATCAGCCCCAGCATTTT
CASSLASVNQPQHF
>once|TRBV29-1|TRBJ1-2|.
TGCAGCGTTGAAGATCGCCTCCCCGGGAAAAATTATGGCTACACCTTC
CSVEDRLPGKNYGYTF
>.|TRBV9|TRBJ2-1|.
TGTGCCAGCAGCGTATCGGGCCGGAATGAGCAGTTCTTC
CASSVSGRNEQFF
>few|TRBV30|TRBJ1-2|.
TGTGCCTGGAGTGTACTCAGCCGGCCCTCTAACTATGGCTACACCTTC
CAWSVLSRPSNYGYTF
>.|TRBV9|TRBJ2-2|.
TGTGCCAGCAGCGTCCTCCATACTTCCACCGGGGAGCTGTTTTTT
CASSVLHTSTGELFF
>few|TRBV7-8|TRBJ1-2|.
TGTGCCAGCAGCTGGCTTGTAGGGAAGTTAATTCGTGGCTACACCTTC
CASSWLVGKLIRGYTF
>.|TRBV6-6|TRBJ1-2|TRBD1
TGTGCCAGCAGTCGAATCCAGGACAGGACAACACAATATGGCTACACCTTC
CASSRIQDRTTQYGYTF
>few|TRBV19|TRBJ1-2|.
TGTGCCAGTAGTATAGATCTGCGCGGGTCCGGCTACACCTTC
CASSIDLRGSGYTF
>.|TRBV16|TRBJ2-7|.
TGTGCCAGCAGCCAATCGAATCAGGGGTACGAGCAGTACTTC
CASSQSNQGYEQYF
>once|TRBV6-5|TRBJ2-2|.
TGTGCCAGCAGACTACCGGGACTCCAGACCGGGGAGCTGTTTTTT
CASRLPGLQTGELFF
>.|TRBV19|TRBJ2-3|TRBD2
TGTGCCAGTAGTATTTCGGGACTAGCGGGGGTGAGCACAGATACGCAGTATTTT
CASSISGLAGVSTDTQYF
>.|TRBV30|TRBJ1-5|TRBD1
TGTGCCTGGAGTGTAGGACAGGGAACTCAGCCCCAGCATTTT
CAWSVGQGTQPQHF
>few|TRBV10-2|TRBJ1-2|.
TGCGCCAGCAGTAGGGCGACATCTTATGGCTACACCTTC
CASSRATSYGYTF
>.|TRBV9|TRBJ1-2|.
TGTGCCAGCAGCGCCCTGGGGAGGTGGGATGGCTACACCTTC
CASSALGRWDGYTF
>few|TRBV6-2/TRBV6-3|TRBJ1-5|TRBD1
TGTGCCAGCAGCCGACAGGGGGGAAATCAGCCCCAGCATTTT
CASSRQGGNQPQHF
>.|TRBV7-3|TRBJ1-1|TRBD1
TGTGCCAGCAGCCCCGGACAGGGATACACTGAAGCTTTCTTT
CASSPGQGYTEAFF
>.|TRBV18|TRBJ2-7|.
TGTGCCAGCTCACAGGACTTAGGCTCCTACGAGCAGTACTTC
CASSQDLGSYEQYF
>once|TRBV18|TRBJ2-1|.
TGTGCCAGCTCACCACCGAATCCGAGATCCGGGAGCGATGAGCAGTTCTTC
CASSPPNPRSGSDEQFF
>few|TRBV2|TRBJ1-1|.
TGTGCCAGCCTATACTCCACTGAAGCTTTCTTT
CASLYSTEAFF
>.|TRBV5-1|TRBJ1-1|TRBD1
TGCGCCAGCAGCCACAGGGGGCCGAACACTGAAGCTTTCTTT
CASSHRGPNTEAFF
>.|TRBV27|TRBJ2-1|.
TGTGCCAGCAGTTTGGGGATCGGGTCCTACAATGAGCAGTTCTTC
CASSLGIGSYNEQFF
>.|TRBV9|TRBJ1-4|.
TGTGCCAGCAGCCAATCGGGGTTACCTTATGAAAAACTGTTTTTT
CASSQSGLPYEKLFF